This T cell receptor beta chain was identified in a study of T-cell memory formation after mild COVID-19. Trimming cost V 4 bases and J 0 bases, with 13 bases left between them. Looked up from germline, CDR1 is MNHEY and CDR2 is SVGEGT. This CDR3 has 16 amino acids. This clonotype appeared many times. One entry per CDR3 protein results from TCRdb running MiXCR on the 5' RACE reads. The sample yields about 270,000 distinct CDR3 sequences, roughly 15% seen once. The chain links TRBV6-2 or TRBV6-3 to TRBJ2-4; D is perhaps TRBD2 (6 bases). This TCR was recovered from a man aged 18 to 35 who had mild COVID-19 (a few samples of this study predate the infection). Cell type and time point are not known. Sequencing used PBMCs or a T cell subset sorted from them (not recorded which). CDR3 loop: CASSFRGILAKNIQYF. The CDR3, as DNA: TGTGCCAGCAGTTTTCGGGGGATTTTAGCCAAAAACATTCAGTACTTC.